The 2 T cell receptor beta chains below all came from one sample that was sequenced in a study of shared clonotypes between healthy human individuals (dated by TCRdb to about 2020). The library was built by means of the immunoSEQ multiplex PCR assay. In its TCRdb copy, this immuneACCESS table keeps in-frame sequences only and misses some clones. Where compared with another copy, unresolved V genes explain less than half of these, and the others have no known cause. Present in this sample are about 2.2 million clones, around 93% of which were seen just once. Approximately 1.7% of the sample is in the top ten clones. CD8 naive samples consisted of CD45RO-negative cells that were positively selected for CCR7, yielding a CD45RA+CCR7+ population without TemRA cells. Sequencing was done on a sample of naive CD8+ T cells from PBMCs. The sample's cell subset or site label, in plain terms: CD45RA+CCR7+. The receptor source for this set is a man aged 18 to 30 in good health. Some clones in this sample may be carry-over from other donors' samples.

This clone was recorded only once. J is TRBJ2-7 and V is TRBV27; 10 bases fit TRBD1. Germline CDR1 MNHEY, CDR2 SMNVEV (reference sequence). This CDR3 spans 15 amino acids. V lost 6 bases and J lost 6; bases outside the gene matches: 11. CDR3 protein: CASRPTGTGEVEQYF. DNA of the CDR3: TGTGCCAGCAGGCCAACCGGGACAGGGGAAGTCGAGCAGTACTTC.

This chain uses TRBV9 with TRBJ1-2, with D unresolved. The germline CDR1 and CDR2 sequences are SGDLS and YYNGEE. The CDR3 loop spans 11 amino acids. Between the trimmed V and J ends, which lost 5 bases and 6 bases, there was a span of 8 bases. DNA for the CDR3: TGTGCCAGCAGGTACCATGATGGCTACACCTTC. Protein: CASRYHDGYTF.